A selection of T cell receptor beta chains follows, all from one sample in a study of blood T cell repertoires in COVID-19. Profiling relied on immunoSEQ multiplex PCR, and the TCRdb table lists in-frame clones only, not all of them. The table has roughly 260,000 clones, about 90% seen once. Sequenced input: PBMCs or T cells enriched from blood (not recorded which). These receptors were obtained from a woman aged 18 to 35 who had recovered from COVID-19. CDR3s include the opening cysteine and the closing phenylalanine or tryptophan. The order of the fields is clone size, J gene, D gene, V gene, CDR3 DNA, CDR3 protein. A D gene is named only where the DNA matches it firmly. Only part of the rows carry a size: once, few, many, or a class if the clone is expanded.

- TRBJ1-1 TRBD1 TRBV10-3 TGTGCCACCCAGGACAGGGGAAACACTGAAGCTTTCTTT CATQDRGNTEAFF
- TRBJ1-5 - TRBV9 TGTGCCAGCAGCGTAGGGGTAGACTTTAATCAGCCCCAGCATTTT CASSVGVDFNQPQHF
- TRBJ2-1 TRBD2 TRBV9 TGTGCCAGCAGCGCCGAGGGGGGGACTAGCTTCCATGAGCAGTTCTTC CASSAEGGTSFHEQFF
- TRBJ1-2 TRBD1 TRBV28 TGTGCCAGCAGAGGGACAGAAATATACTATGGCTACACCTTC CASRGTEIYYGYTF
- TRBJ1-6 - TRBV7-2 TGTGCCAGCAGCTTAGGCGGTGGGTATAATTCACCCCTCCACTTT CASSLGGGYNSPLHF
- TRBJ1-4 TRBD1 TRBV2 TGTGCCAGCAGTGATCCGGGACAGGGTAATGAAAAACTGTTTTTT CASSDPGQGNEKLFF
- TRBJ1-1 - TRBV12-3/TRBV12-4 TGTGCCAGCAGCCTGGGGAGCCTTGGCGGAGCTTTCTTT CASSLGSLGGAFF
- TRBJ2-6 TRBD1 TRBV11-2 TGTGCCAGCAGCCCGACAGGGGGGTCTGGGGCCAACGTCCTGACTTTC CASSPTGGSGANVLTF
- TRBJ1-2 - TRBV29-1 TGCAGCGTTTACCAACGGGGAGGCTACACCTTC CSVYQRGGYTF
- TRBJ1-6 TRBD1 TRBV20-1 TGCAGTGCGGCCCTCGACAGGGGCCACTTT CSAALDRGHF
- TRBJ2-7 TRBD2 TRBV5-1 TGCGCCAGCAGCACGGGACTAGCGGGAGAGTGGATCTCCTACGAGCAGTACTTC CASSTGLAGEWISYEQYF
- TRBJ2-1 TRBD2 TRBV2 TGTGCCAGCAGCGACGCGCGGGGGGGTTTCAATGAGCAGTTCTTC CASSDARGGFNEQFF
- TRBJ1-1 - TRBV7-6 TGTGCCAGCAGCTCAACCCTTGACAGGCTCGGCACTGAAGCTTTCTTT CASSSTLDRLGTEAFF
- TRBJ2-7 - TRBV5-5 TGTGCCAGCAGCTTAAGCGCGACGCAACTTCCCTACGAGCAGTACTTC CASSLSATQLPYEQYF
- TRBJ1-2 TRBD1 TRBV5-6 TGTGCCAGCAGCGAGGGACAGGGACTAGACACCTTC CASSEGQGLDTF
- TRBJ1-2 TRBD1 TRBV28 TGTGCCAGCATCGACTTGGACAGGGGGTATCAGGGCTACACCTTC CASIDLDRGYQGYTF
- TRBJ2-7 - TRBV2 TGTGCCAGCCACTCCTACGAGCAGTACTTC CASHSYEQYF
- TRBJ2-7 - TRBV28 TGTGCCAGCAGTTTCATAGACTACTTCTACGAGCAGTACTTC CASSFIDYFYEQYF
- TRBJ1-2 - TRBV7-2 TGTGCCAGCAGCTTATGGGAGGAGGGTGGCTACACCTTC CASSLWEEGGYTF
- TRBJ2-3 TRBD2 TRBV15 TGTGCCACCAGCAGACGCCTCACGGGGGGGGCTGATACGCAGTATTTT CATSRRLTGGADTQYF
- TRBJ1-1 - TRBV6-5 TGTGCCAGCCAGACATGGGGCAAGGAGAACACTGAAGCTTTCTTT CASQTWGKENTEAFF
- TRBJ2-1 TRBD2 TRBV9 TGTGCCAGCAGCGTAGTAGGGCTAGCGGGAGTTCGACCCCCCACCGGGTTTCTAAATGAGCAGTTCTTC CASSVVGLAGVRPPTGFLNEQFF
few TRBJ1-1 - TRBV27 TGTGCCAGCAGTTTATCGCGGCAGGGGAACACTGAAGCTTTCTTT CASSLSRQGNTEAFF
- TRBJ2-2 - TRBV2 TGTGCCAGCAGTCGACAGAGAGCGAACACCGGGGAGCTGTTTTTT CASSRQRANTGELFF
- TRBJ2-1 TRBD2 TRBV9 TGTGCCAGCAGCCCCAGATTAGCGGGAGTGGCTGAGCAGTTCTTC CASSPRLAGVAEQFF
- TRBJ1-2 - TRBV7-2 TGTGCCAGCAGCTCTCACGACACTAACTATGGCTACACCTTC CASSSHDTNYGYTF
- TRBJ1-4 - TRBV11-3 TGTGCCAGCAGCTTATGGGGAGCTAATGAAAAACTGTTTTTT CASSLWGANEKLFF
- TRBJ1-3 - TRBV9 TGTGCCAGCAGCGACCGGGGTGCTGGAAACACCATATATTTT CASSDRGAGNTIYF
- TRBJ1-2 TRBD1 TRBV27 TGTGCCAGCAGTTTGGTACCCAGGGGGAACTATGGCTACACCTTC CASSLVPRGNYGYTF
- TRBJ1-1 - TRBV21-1 TGTGCCAGCAGCAAAGTGGTGCAGACCTCGGGCACTGAAGCTTTCTTT CASSKVVQTSGTEAFF
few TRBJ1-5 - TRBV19 TGTGCCAGTAGTATTAATTCCGGGGGATATCAGCCCCAGCATTTT CASSINSGGYQPQHF
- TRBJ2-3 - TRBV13 TGTGCCAGCAGCTTAAGCAAGTCCGGCGGAGATACGCAGTATTTT CASSLSKSGGDTQYF
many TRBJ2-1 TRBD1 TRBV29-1 TGCAGCGTTGCGAGGACAGGGCTTAATGAGCAGTTCTTC CSVARTGLNEQFF
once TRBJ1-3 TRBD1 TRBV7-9 TGTGCCATAGACAGGGAGCGAAACACCATATATTTT CAIDRERNTIYF
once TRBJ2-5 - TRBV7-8 TGTGCCAGCAGCTTACTTAGGGGGGAGACCCAGTACTTC CASSLLRGETQYF
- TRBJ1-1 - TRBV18 TGTGCCAGCTCACCGTCCGGAGGGACCACTGAAGCTTTCTTT CASSPSGGTTEAFF
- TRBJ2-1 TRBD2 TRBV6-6 TGTGCCAGCAGTCCCGGACTAGCGATGAGCTCCTACAATGAGCAGTTCTTC CASSPGLAMSSYNEQFF
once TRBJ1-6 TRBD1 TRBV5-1 TGCGCCAGCAGCTCGGGACAGGGGGTTGGGAATTCACCCCTCCACTTT CASSSGQGVGNSPLHF
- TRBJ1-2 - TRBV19 TGTGCCAGTAGTATCGGGAAAGGCAGCGGCTACACCTTC CASSIGKGSGYTF
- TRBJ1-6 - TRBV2 TGTGCCAGCAGTGTCCGGAGACCGAGCTCCTATAATTCACCCCTCCACTTT CASSVRRPSSYNSPLHF
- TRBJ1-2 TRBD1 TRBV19 TGTGCCAGTAGTACCGACAGGGGTGGGGGCTATGGCTACACCTTC CASSTDRGGGYGYTF
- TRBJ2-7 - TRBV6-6 TGTGCCAGCAGCCAGCGGTGGTACGAGCAGTACTTC CASSQRWYEQYF
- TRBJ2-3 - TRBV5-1 TGCGCCAGCAGCGTAACCAGGGCCCACACAGATACGCAGTATTTT CASSVTRAHTDTQYF
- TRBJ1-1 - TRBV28 TGTGCCAGCAGTTTATCGGGCGGGATGAACACTGAAGCTTTCTTT CASSLSGGMNTEAFF
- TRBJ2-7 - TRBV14 TGTGCCAGCAGCCAAATCCAGTTAGGGACGGCGGGGCACGAGCAGTACTTC CASSQIQLGTAGHEQYF
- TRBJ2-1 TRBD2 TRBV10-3 TGTGCCATCAGTGAGGCATTTAGCGGGGGAGACAATGAGCAGTTCTTC CAISEAFSGGDNEQFF
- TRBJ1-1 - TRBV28 TGTGCCAGTCAATCGCCGAGACAGGTAGTTACTGAAGCTTTCTTT CASQSPRQVVTEAFF
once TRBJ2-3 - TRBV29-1 TGCAGCGTTAACGACAGATACACAGATACGCAGTATTTT CSVNDRYTDTQYF
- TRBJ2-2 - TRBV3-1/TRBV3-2 TGTGCCAGCAGCCATGGGAGAGGTACCGGGGAGCTGTTTTTT CASSHGRGTGELFF
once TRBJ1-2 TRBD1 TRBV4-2 TGTGCCAGCAGCCAAGTTACAGGGGTTGGCTACACCTTC CASSQVTGVGYTF
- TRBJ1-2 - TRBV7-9 TGTGCCAGCAGCAGTACAGGTTGGGACTATGGCTACACCTTC CASSSTGWDYGYTF
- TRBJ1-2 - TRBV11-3 TGTGCCAGCAGCTTCGCAGGAGGGGGCTACACCTTC CASSFAGGGYTF
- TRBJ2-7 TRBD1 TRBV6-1 TGTGCCAGCAGTGAAGGTGTGGACAGGGGTCTCTACGAGCAGTACTTC CASSEGVDRGLYEQYF
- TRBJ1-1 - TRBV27 TGTGCCAGCAGTTTACAGGGCCTGGTGGCTGAAGCTTTCTTT CASSLQGLVAEAFF